This T cell receptor (beta chain) emerged from a study of T-cell memory formation after mild COVID-19 (dated by TCRdb to about 2021). For context, the study as a whole: TCR sequence clusters from the two donors were found to be largely donor specific. T-cell clones expanding and contracting after mild COVID-19 in a couple of donors were tracked by longitudinal TCRalpha and TCRbeta repertoire sequencing. Two young, previously healthy adult volunteers made up the cohort, one male and one female. General study outcomes and caveats: From day 15 to 85, contracting clones showed balanced CD4/CD8 phenotypes, whereas a second wave of clones that expanded from day 15 to 37 leaned towards CD4+. Some responding clones were found in pre-infection memory, which suggests that pre-existing cross-reactive memory T cells took part in the SARS-CoV-2 response. Contracting CD4+ clones turned up mainly in the CM and EM memory subsets, whereas EMRA was where CD8+ clones were enriched. SARS-CoV-2 specificity was not confirmed for the second-wave clones peaking on day 37. Only two mild cases were covered by the study, and larger cohorts that include severe cases with pre-infection samples were considered necessary.

Instrument on record: Illumina NovaSeq 6000. Using 5'RACE with constant-segment primers, TCRalpha and TCRbeta cDNA libraries were constructed, with sample barcodes and unique molecular identifiers added in the process. Trizol reagent was used to extract RNA from every sample. Library amplification was performed in two PCR steps, and a second sample barcode and Illumina TruSeq adapters were introduced in the second step. The libraries were sequenced on an Illumina NovaSeq using 2 x 150 bp paired-end reads. Per the authors' processing: Demultiplexing of reads and collapsing into UMI-guided consensus sequences were performed with migec v1.2.7. Using mixcr v2.1.11, the UMI consensuses were aligned to TRA and TRB V and J templates and assembled into clonotypes. Clonotypes were classified as expanded or contracted when called significant by both edgeR and NoisET, with noise models trained on biological replicates. For edgeR calls, the thresholds were a false discovery rate-adjusted p below 0.01 and a log2 fold-change of 1. As an exploratory analysis of dynamics, max-normalized trajectories of the 1000 most abundant clonotypes were examined with PCA combined with hierarchical clustering. The CD4 or CD8 phenotype of responding clones was assigned using the separately sequenced CD4+ and CD8+ repertoires. TCRdb handled the public reads itself, with Q25 trimming in fastp and clone calling in MiXCR, and kept productive beta chains. Under each unique CDR3 protein, matching rows form one entry showing the most common genes and DNA. V and J calls and clone size were set by TCRdb, not the authors. Within this sample are approximately 290,000 distinct CDR3 sequences, with approximately 7.6% of them counted one time only. About 20% of the sample lies in the top ten.

This clonotype has a handful of counts. Its cognate antigen has yet to be identified. A read error may explain this, as a much larger clone is one base away. Ficoll-Paque density gradient centrifugation was used to isolate PBMCs. This receptor was obtained from a man between 18 and 35 years old who had mild COVID-19 (a few samples of this study predate the infection). The sample titles of this study are shuffled in the database, so cell type and time point are left out; the donor was told from shared clones. Material for sequencing was PBMCs or a T cell subset sorted from them (not recorded which).

The DNA is TGTGCCAGCAGCCCCCACCAAGAGACCCAGTACTTC. This gives the protein CASSPHQETQYF. The chain is assembled from TRBV7-2 and TRBJ2-5; the D gene cannot be resolved reliably. From the germline V gene, CDR1 is SGHTA and CDR2 is FQGNSA. The V and J ends are trimmed by 5 bases and 0 bases, leaving 4 bases between them. The CDR3 contains 12 residues, cysteine and phenylalanine counted. Only the CDR3 portion is preserved as DNA: 36 bases, with reading frame beginning at the first base.